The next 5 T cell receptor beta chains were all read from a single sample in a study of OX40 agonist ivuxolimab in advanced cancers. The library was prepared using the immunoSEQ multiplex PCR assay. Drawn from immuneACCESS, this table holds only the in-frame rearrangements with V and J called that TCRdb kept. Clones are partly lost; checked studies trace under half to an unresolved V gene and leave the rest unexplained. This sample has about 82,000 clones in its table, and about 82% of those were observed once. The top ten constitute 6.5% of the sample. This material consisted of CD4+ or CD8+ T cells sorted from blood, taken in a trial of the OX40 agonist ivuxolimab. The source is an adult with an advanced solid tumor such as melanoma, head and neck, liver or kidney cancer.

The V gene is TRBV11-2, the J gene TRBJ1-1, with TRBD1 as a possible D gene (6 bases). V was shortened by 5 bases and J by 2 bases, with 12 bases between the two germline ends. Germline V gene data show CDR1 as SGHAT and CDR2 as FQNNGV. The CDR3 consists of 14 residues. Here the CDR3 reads CASSKGQSNTEAFF. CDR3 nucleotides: TGTGCCAGCAGCAAAGGACAGAGTAACACTGAAGCTTTCTTT.

Written as DNA, the CDR3 is TGTGCCAGCAGCCACCTCAGGATTACTCCGAACACTGAAGCTTTCTTT. Amino acid sequence: CASSHLRITPNTEAFF. This sequence joins TRBV14 and TRBJ1-1; D gene ambiguous. Between the trimmed V and J ends, which lost 3 bases and 1 base, there was a span of 15 bases. CDR1 and CDR2 from the germline V gene are SGHDN and FVKESK. The CDR3 is 16 residues long.

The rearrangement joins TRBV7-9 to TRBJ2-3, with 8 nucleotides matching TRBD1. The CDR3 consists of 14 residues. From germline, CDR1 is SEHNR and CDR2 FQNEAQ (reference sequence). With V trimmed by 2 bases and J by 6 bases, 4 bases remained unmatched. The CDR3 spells CASSLQTGEDTQYF. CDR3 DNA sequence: TGTGCCAGCAGCTTACAGACAGGGGAGGATACGCAGTATTTT.

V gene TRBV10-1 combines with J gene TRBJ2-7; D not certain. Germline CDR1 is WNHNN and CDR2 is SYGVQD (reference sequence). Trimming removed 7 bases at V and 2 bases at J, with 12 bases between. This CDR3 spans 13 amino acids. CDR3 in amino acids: CASIPPSTYEQYF. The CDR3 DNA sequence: TGCGCCAGCATCCCGCCGAGTACCTACGAGCAGTACTTC.

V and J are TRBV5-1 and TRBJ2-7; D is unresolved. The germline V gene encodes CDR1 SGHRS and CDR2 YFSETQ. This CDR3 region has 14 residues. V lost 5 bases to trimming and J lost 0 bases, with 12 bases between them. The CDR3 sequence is CASSVGELSYEQYF. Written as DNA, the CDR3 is TGCGCCAGCAGTGTTGGCGAGCTCTCCTACGAGCAGTACTTC.